Described below is a single T cell receptor (beta chain) sequence and its context. Its specificity is unknown. The record originates from a study of blood T cells in healthy people across ages. General study results and limits: It was the long-lived donors that had more naive CD4+ cells and higher diversity than aged donors.

Each sample used at least 6.5 million PBMCs. The ends lost 1 base at V and 7 bases at J; junction bases unmatched: 9. The CDR3 is made up of 17 amino acids. Germline CDR1 LGHNA, CDR2 YNFKEQ. Sample-barcoded 5' priming and a J-beta primer mix drove a second PCR of about 6 to 11 cycles. MiXCR, applied by TCRdb to the 5' RACE reads, yields one record per CDR3 protein. The sample shows around 1,900,000 distinct CDR3 sequences, 35% to 50% of them seen only once. This receptor was taken from a human donor in good health. The chain recombines TRBV4-2 with TRBJ2-3, with 12 bases fitting TRBD2. Source material: blood. The CDR3 DNA reads as TGTGCCAGCAGCCAAGGTCCGTCACTAGCGGGGGGAAATACGCAGTATTTT. It encodes CASSQGPSLAGGNTQYF.